Listed here are 32 T cell receptor beta chains from one sample, sequenced in a study of T cells in Graves' hyperthyroidism and ophthalmopathy. RNA transcripts yielded amplified TCR beta CDR3 regions. The HTBI primer set served for first-round RT-PCR of the TCR CDR3. TCRdb redid the calling of the multiplex PCR reads with MiXCR, one entry per CDR3 protein. Seen here are some 270,000 distinct CDR3 sequences, 12% to 15% observed once, and the top ten hold roughly 7.7%. The sample was blood. The receptors originated from a woman between 35 and 50 years old with Graves' hyperthyroidism.

This clonotype has ten or more counts. The chain links TRBV20-1 to TRBJ2-1, with 9 bases that match TRBD2. Germline lookup yields CDR1 DFQATT and CDR2 SNEGSKA (reference sequence). The CDR3 spans 14 residues. After removal of 1 base from V and 9 bases from J, the junction contained 7 bases not matched to a gene. The CDR3 spells CSARVSGSAGEQFF. Written as DNA, the CDR3 is TGCAGTGCTAGAGTTAGCGGGAGTGCTGGTGAGCAGTTCTTC.

This clonotype was detected ten times or more. The chain joins TRBV7-9 to TRBJ1-2; 8 bases map to TRBD1. This CDR3 has 13 amino acids. The J segment lost 11 bases and the V segment lost 5 bases, leaving 10 bases of the junction unmatched. Per the germline V gene, CDR1 is SEHNR and CDR2 is FQNEAQ (reference sequence). The CDR3 DNA reads as TGTGCCAGCAGCACAGGACAGGGCCTAGAGTACACCTTC. Protein product: CASSTGQGLEYTF.

This clonotype was found a few times. The rearrangement uses TRBV25-1 and TRBJ1-2, with D possibly being TRBD1 (5 bases). Germline CDR1 is MGHDK and CDR2 is SYGVNS. The CDR3 length is 15 residues. Trimming left V 3 bases short and J 0 bases short, with 11 bases between. CDR3 nucleotide sequence: TGTGCCAGCAGTGATCTGGGGGGGACTAACTATGGCTACACCTTC. Its translation: CASSDLGGTNYGYTF.

Concerning this clonotype: A clone one base away is much larger, so this may be a read error. The chain couples TRBV28 to TRBJ1-2; TRBD1 matches at 7 bases. The V segment lost 5 bases and the J segment 7 bases; nucleotides outside the gene matches: 7. The CDR3 has 13 amino acids. Germline V CDR1 and CDR2: MDHEN, SYDVKM. The CDR3 loop is CASSVRQGSGYTF. CDR3 nucleotide sequence: TGTGCCAGCAGTGTAAGACAGGGCAGTGGCTACACCTTC.

In its sample, this clonotype was seen many times. The chain is built from TRBV18 and TRBJ1-1; D remains ambiguous. This CDR3 spans 15 amino acids. CDR1 is KGHSH and CDR2 is LQKENI in the germline V gene. V dropped 0 bases and J dropped 3 bases, with 11 bases sitting between them. The DNA for the CDR3 is TGTGCCAGCTCACCACCGAGCAGGCGCGACACTGAAGCTTTCTTT. Translating gives CASSPPSRRDTEAFF.

This clonotype was observed at least ten times. The chain employs TRBV12-3 or TRBV12-4 and TRBJ1-2; 10 positions match TRBD1. The CDR3 loop spans 14 amino acids. Trimming took 5 bases from V and 5 from J; bases not matched to a gene: 5. CDR3 in amino acids: CASSAGQGGYGYTF. CDR3 nucleotide sequence: TGTGCCAGCAGTGCAGGACAGGGGGGGTATGGCTACACCTTC.

This clonotype was observed many times. The chain links TRBV5-5 to TRBJ1-5; D call uncertain. The CDR3 sequence is 12 residues long. With 4 bases removed from V and 5 bases from J, the gap between germline ends came to 7 bases. CDR1 SGHKS and CDR2 YYEKEE come from the germline V gene (reference sequence). The CDR3 sequence: CASSVGDQPQHF. CDR3 sequence (DNA): TGTGCCAGCAGCGTCGGGGATCAGCCCCAGCATTTT.

This clonotype showed up many times. V and J are TRBV5-1 and TRBJ1-1, with TRBD1 as a possible D gene (6 bases). V was cut by 5 bases and J by 5 bases, with 13 bases left in between. CDR3 length: 13 amino acids. The germline V gene encodes CDR1 SGHRS and CDR2 YFSETQ. CDR3 loop: CASSPAGVTEAFF. The CDR3, as DNA: TGCGCCAGCAGTCCAGCAGGGGTGACTGAAGCTTTCTTT.

For this clonotype: Germline and junction disagree at one end, which may indicate a read error. This CDR3 reads CSAGDTRVMRLAASEQYF. CDR3 DNA: TGCAGTGCTGGAGATACGAGAGTGATGAGACTAGCTGCGTCCGAGCAGTACTTC. The chain joins TRBV20-1 to TRBJ2-7, with 7 positions matching TRBD2. CDR3 length equals 18 residues. CDR1 is DFQATT, CDR2 SNEGSKA, per germline (reference sequence).

Many counts were recorded for this clonotype. This CDR3 reads CASSETLAGGGTDTQYF. DNA for the CDR3: TGTGCCAGCAGCGAGACGCTAGCGGGAGGGGGCACAGATACGCAGTATTTT. The chain recombines TRBV7-2 with TRBJ2-3, with TRBD2 matching over 12 bases. J gave up 1 base and V 5 bases, and 7 bases lay outside the gene matches. The CDR3 totals 17 residues. Germline V lookup: CDR1 SGHTA, CDR2 FQGNSA.

This clonotype was found a few times. The chain links TRBV6-9 to TRBJ2-7, with 10 bases identical to TRBD2. Germline CDR1 is MNHGY and CDR2 is SVAAGI. This CDR3 has 15 residues. V was clipped by 2 bases and J by 5 bases; unmatched bases: 6. The CDR3 region is CASSYRASGGNEQYF. CDR3 in DNA: TGTGCCAGCAGTTATAGGGCTAGCGGGGGCAACGAGCAGTACTTC.

This clonotype was seen a handful of times. This chain connects TRBV12-3 or TRBV12-4 to TRBJ1-1; weak D call: TRBD1 (5 bases). The V gene lost 3 bases and the J gene lost 5 bases, with 13 bases spanning the gap. The CDR3 extends over 14 amino acids. In nucleotides, the CDR3 is TGTGCCAGCAGTTTTCGGACGGGGGATACTGAAGCTTTCTTT. As protein: CASSFRTGDTEAFF.

The table lists this clonotype with many counts. The rearrangement joins TRBV2 to TRBJ2-7; D unresolved. This CDR3 region has 11 residues. The germline V gene encodes CDR1 SNHLY and CDR2 FYNNEI. V was shortened by 3 bases and J by 9 bases, with 9 bases between the two germline ends. For the CDR3, the DNA is TGTGCCAGCAGTGATTTGGGCTCGCAGTACTTC. It codes for CASSDLGSQYF.

This clonotype appeared many times. The chain is built from TRBV6-5 and TRBJ1-2, with 9 bases lining up with TRBD1. The CDR3 loop spans 15 amino acids. Germline CDR1 and CDR2: MNHEY and SVGAGI. The ends lost 2 bases at V and 2 bases at J; junction bases unmatched: 3. The CDR3 region is CASSYGGTGNYGYTF. In DNA, the CDR3 is TGTGCCAGCAGTTACGGGGGGACAGGGAACTATGGCTACACCTTC.

For this clonotype: A clone one base away is much larger, so this may be a read error. V and J are TRBV5-1 and TRBJ2-3, with TRBD2 identical over 8 bases. Trimming cost V 4 bases and J 3 bases; bases outside gene matches: 7. CDR3 length: 15 residues. Germline V gene data show CDR1 as SGHRS and CDR2 as YFSETQ. CDR3: CASSEVGGETDTQYF. The DNA of the CDR3 is TGCGCCAGCAGCGAGGTCGGGGGGGAAACAGATACGCAGTATTTT.

This clonotype appeared many times. The chain has TRBV20-1 and TRBJ2-2; no clear D gene. The CDR3 length is 13 residues. V was cut by 4 bases and J by 7 bases, with 13 bases left in between. CDR1 is DFQATT, CDR2 SNEGSKA, per germline (reference sequence). CDR3 bases: TGCAGTGCTAAGATGGAGACATTCGGGGAGCTGTTTTTT. It yields the protein CSAKMETFGELFF.

The V and J genes are TRBV2 and TRBJ1-5; D possibly corresponds to TRBD1 (6 bases). Trimming took 2 bases from V and 7 from J, leaving 9 bases between them. The length of the CDR3 is 13 residues. Germline V gene sequence: CDR1 SNHLY, CDR2 FYNNEI. The DNA for the CDR3 is TGTGCCAGCAGTGAATCAGGGGCCCAGCCCCAGCATTTT. Amino acids: CASSESGAQPQHF.

Of note for this clonotype: A read error is possible here, since a much larger clone lies one base away. The chain has TRBV5-1 and TRBJ1-6, with TRBD1 as a possible D gene (5 bases). The V end lost 4 bases, the J end lost 6 bases, and 11 bases lay between the germline ends. CDR1 SGHRS and CDR2 YFSETQ come from the germline V gene. This CDR3 has 14 residues. The CDR3 nucleotides read TGCGCCAGCAGCGTCCAGGGTAGTAATTCACCCCTCCACTTT. Its protein is CASSVQGSNSPLHF.

The J gene is TRBJ1-2, the V gene TRBV30; TRBD1 agrees at 7 bases. After removal of 2 bases from V and 3 bases from J, the junction contained 6 bases not matched to a gene. This CDR3 spans 14 amino acids. Germline lookup yields CDR1 GTSNPN and CDR2 SVGIG (reference sequence). The CDR3 DNA is TGTGCCTGGAGTCCCTACAGGGGAGACTATGGCTACACCTTC. This translates into CAWSPYRGDYGYTF. The whole variable domain, filled in from reference TRBV30 and TRBJ1-2, reads SQTIHQWPATLVQPVGSPLSLECTVEGTSNPNLYWYRQAAGRGLQLLFYSVGIGQISSEVPQNLSASRPQDRQFILSSKKLLLSDSGFYLCAWSPYRGDYGYTFGSGTRLTVV.

This clonotype was observed at least ten times. The V gene is TRBV18, the J gene TRBJ2-7; 8 bases line up with TRBD1. Germline V gene sequence: CDR1 KGHSH, CDR2 LQKENI. The ends lost 3 bases at V and 4 bases at J; junction bases unmatched: 8. This CDR3 comprises 15 residues. The CDR3 DNA is TGTGCCAGCTCACCGCAACCGGGACAGGCATACGAGCAGTACTTC. This encodes CASSPQPGQAYEQYF.

This clonotype has at least ten counts. The V gene is TRBV2, the J gene TRBJ1-2, with TRBD1 matching over 8 bases. There are 15 residues in the CDR3. The germline V gene has CDR1 SNHLY and CDR2 FYNNEI. V gave up 2 bases and J gave up 7 bases; unmatched junction bases: 9. CDR3 coding DNA: TGTGCCAGCAGTGAAAGGGGGGGACAGGAAGGTGGCTACACCTTC. Translated, it gives CASSERGGQEGGYTF.

This chain links TRBV7-9 with TRBJ1-2; D not certain. The CDR3 is 12 residues long. The V end lost 2 bases, the J end lost 8 bases, and 9 bases lay between the germline ends. Per the germline V gene, CDR1 is SEHNR and CDR2 is FQNEAQ (reference sequence). The CDR3 nucleotides are TGTGCCAGCAGCTTAAATGTAGAAGGCTACACCTTC. This encodes CASSLNVEGYTF.

The chain uses TRBV27 and TRBJ2-1; unclear D gene. The CDR3 loop spans 10 amino acids. V lost 5 bases, J lost 15 bases, and 11 bases lay in between. The germline V gene has CDR1 MNHEY and CDR2 SMNVEV (reference sequence). CDR3 coding DNA: TGTGCCAGCAGTAATATACCAGGGTTCTTC. Translation gives CASSNIPGFF.

Many counts were recorded for this clonotype. The CDR3 loop is CASGWAAGSNQPQHF. CDR3 nucleotides: TGTGCCAGCGGATGGGCCGCGGGAAGCAATCAGCCCCAGCATTTT. V is TRBV6-1 and J is TRBJ1-5; D is uncertain. Germline CDR1 MNHNS, CDR2 SASEGT. V lost 8 bases to trimming and J lost 1 base, with 15 bases between them. The CDR3 has 15 residues.

This clonotype was observed a handful of times. The rearrangement links TRBV11-3 to TRBJ2-3; D is ambiguous. The length of the CDR3 is 14 residues. Between the trimmed V and J ends, which lost 4 bases and 1 base, there was a span of 9 bases. CDR1 and CDR2 from the germline V gene are SGHNT and YENEEA. The CDR3 sequence is CASSSRTGTDTQYF. The CDR3 DNA sequence: TGTGCCAGCAGCTCCCGGACGGGCACAGATACGCAGTATTTT. The whole variable domain, remainder taken from reference TRBV11-3 and TRBJ2-3, is EAGVVQSPRYKIIEKKQPVAFWCNPISGHNTLYWYLQNLGQGPELLIRYENEEAVDDSQLPKDRFSAERLKGVDSTLKIQPAELGDSAVYLCASSSRTGTDTQYFGPGTRLTVL.

This clonotype was detected ten times or more. The V gene is TRBV11-3, the J gene TRBJ2-1, with TRBD1 matching over 7 bases. CDR1 and CDR2 from the germline V gene are SGHNT and YENEEA. Trimming took 0 bases from V and 8 from J; bases not matched to a gene: 7. CDR3 size: 15 residues. CDR3 coding DNA: TGTGCCAGCAGCTTAGAACGAGGGGGCTGGGATGAGCAGTTCTTC. Translating gives CASSLERGGWDEQFF.

This clonotype was seen many times. This chain joins TRBV12-3 or TRBV12-4 and TRBJ2-4; 7 bases agree with TRBD1. Trimming removed 8 bases from V and 9 bases from J; junction bases left unmatched: 13. The CDR3 runs 14 residues. CDR3 DNA: TGTGCCAGCCAAGGGCAGACAGGGACCTCCATTCAGTACTTC. This translates into CASQGQTGTSIQYF.

This clonotype was observed many times. Here the CDR3 DNA reads TGTGCCAGCAGTTCCATAGCGGGAGAAGGGGAGCTGTTTTTT. The encoded protein is CASSSIAGEGELFF. The chain couples TRBV6-1 to TRBJ2-2; 9 bases match TRBD2. This CDR3 contains 14 residues. CDR1 is MNHNS and CDR2 is SASEGT in the germline V gene. J lost 8 bases, V lost 5 bases, and 6 bases had no gene match.

V and J are TRBV14 and TRBJ2-1, with TRBD2 matching over 12 bases. The CDR3 extends over 14 amino acids. Looked up from germline, CDR1 is SGHDN and CDR2 is FVKESK. Trimming cost V 6 bases and J 8 bases; bases outside gene matches: 5. Here the CDR3 reads CASRTSGRSDEQFF. The CDR3 DNA follows: TGTGCCAGCAGGACTAGCGGGAGATCGGATGAGCAGTTCTTC.

On this clonotype itself: A single base separates this from a much larger clone, so it may be a read error. As DNA, the CDR3 is TGTGCCAGCAGTAGCGACCAAGAGACCCAGTACTTC. It specifies CASSSDQETQYF. The rearrangement links TRBV6-1 to TRBJ2-5; D gene uncertain. Germline V gene lookup returns CDR1 MNHNS and CDR2 SASEGT. This CDR3 is built from 12 residues. The V gene lost 5 bases and the J gene lost 0 bases, with 4 bases spanning the gap.

This clonotype occurred a few times. The CDR3 does not close with the conserved phenylalanine or tryptophan, likely indicating a read error. The chain employs TRBV28 and TRBJ1-2; D remains unclear. CDR1 MDHEN and CDR2 SYDVKM come from the germline V gene. V was trimmed by 6 bases and J by 1 base, leaving 3 bases between them. This CDR3 spans 11 amino acids. CDR3 protein: CASSRNYGYTL. CDR3 sequence (DNA): TGTGCCAGCAGCCGTAACTATGGCTACACCCTC.

This clonotype occurred a few times. The chain joins TRBV20-1 to TRBJ1-1, with D unclear. The V gene lost 0 bases and the J gene lost 1 base, with 6 bases spanning the gap. CDR1 DFQATT and CDR2 SNEGSKA come from the germline V gene (reference sequence). This CDR3 contains 13 residues. The CDR3 loop is CSARDGPNTEAFF. The CDR3 coding sequence is TGCAGTGCTAGAGATGGGCCGAACACTGAAGCTTTCTTT.